What follows is one T cell receptor (beta chain) and its context. Just one base apart from a much larger clone, this may be a read error. Genomic DNA served as template for TCR beta VDJ and CDR3 profiling. TCRdb reprocessed the reads via MiXCR and lists one record per CDR3 protein. This sample has fewer than 200,000 distinct CDR3 sequences, with 63% found just once. The data derive from a study of CD8+CD57+ T cells in acquired aplastic anemia. CDR3 length: 16 residues. Germline V gene sequence: CDR1 SGHRS, CDR2 YFSETQ. Material: sorted CD4+, CD8+, or CD8+CD57+ T cells (not recorded which) from PBMCs. This TCR was sampled from a human donor in good health. The chain has TRBV5-1 and TRBJ2-1; tentative D call: TRBD1 (7 bases). CDR3 coding DNA: TGCGCCAGCAGCTTGGTTGGAGGGGGCTCCCACAATGAGCAGTTCTTC. It codes for CASSLVGGGSHNEQFF.